These T cell receptor beta chains were read from a single sample in a study of shared clonotypes between healthy human individuals. Clones were sequenced by immunoSEQ multiplex PCR, and TCRdb holds only the in-frame ones, with some missing. The sample shows roughly 1.5 million clones, under 99% of them seen only once. Material for sequencing was naive CD4+ T cells sorted from blood. These receptors were obtained from a man younger than 45 in good health. Both conserved end residues are part of each CDR3. The D gene is left open where the match is weak. A row's size may be missing; if present it is once, few, many or a size class.

D | J | size | V | DNA | CDR3
- | TRBJ1-5 | - | TRBV10-3 | TGTGCCATCAGTAGTCAATCCGGGGGTTACCAGCCCCAGCATTTT | CAISSQSGGYQPQHF
- | TRBJ1-1 | - | TRBV28 | TGTGCCAGCAGAACACAGGGAACCTGGAGGAACACTGAAGCTTTCTTT | CASRTQGTWRNTEAFF
- | TRBJ2-7 | - | TRBV5-4 | TGTGCCAGCAGCAATTACTACGAGCAGTACTTC | CASSNYYEQYF
- | TRBJ2-7 | - | TRBV18 | TGTGCCAGCTCACCTCCCGGGAGCCACGAGCAGTACTTC | CASSPPGSHEQYF
TRBD2 | TRBJ2-7 | - | TRBV7-6 | TGTGCCAGCAGCTTAGGGCTAGCGGGAGGGTACGAGCAGTACTTC | CASSLGLAGGYEQYF
- | TRBJ2-2 | - | TRBV7-9 | TGTGCCAGCAGCTTTTTTGCGAGGAACACCGGGGAGCTGTTTTTT | CASSFFARNTGELFF
- | TRBJ2-3 | - | TRBV5-1 | TGCGCCAGCAGCATAACAGTGAGCACAGATACGCAGTATTTT | CASSITVSTDTQYF
- | TRBJ2-1 | - | TRBV5-1 | TGCGCCAGCAGCTTGATAGGTCGCCCGGGAAGAAAGGGCAATGAGCAGTTCTTC | CASSLIGRPGRKGNEQFF
TRBD1 | TRBJ1-5 | - | TRBV30 | TGTGCCTGGAGTTATGGGACAGACAATCAGCCCCAGCATTTT | CAWSYGTDNQPQHF
- | TRBJ2-7 | - | TRBV7-2 | TGTGCCAGCACGTGGGTGAACTCCTACGAGCAGTACTTC | CASTWVNSYEQYF
- | TRBJ2-3 | once | TRBV14 | TGTGCCAGCAGCCAGGGGCAGCTCCCAGGAGATACGCAGTATTTT | CASSQGQLPGDTQYF
- | TRBJ2-6 | - | TRBV5-4 | TGTGCCAGCAGCTTGGGGTGGCTAAGGGCTGGGGCCAACGTCCTGACTTTC | CASSLGWLRAGANVLTF
TRBD2 | TRBJ2-2 | once | TRBV18 | TGTGCCAGCTCACCACCGGGACGGAGCGGGAGCACCGGGGAGCTGTTTTTT | CASSPPGRSGSTGELFF
- | TRBJ1-4 | - | TRBV30 | TGTGCCTGGAGTGAGTGGGAGATTAGGACTAATGAAAAACTGTTTTTT | CAWSEWEIRTNEKLFF
- | TRBJ1-1 | - | TRBV5-5 | TGTGCCAGCAGCTTGATAACTGAAGCTTTCTTT | CASSLITEAFF
TRBD1 | TRBJ2-7 | - | TRBV5-4 | TGTGCCAGCAGCCCGGGACAGGGGGCGCCTGAGCAGTACTTC | CASSPGQGAPEQYF
- | TRBJ2-5 | once | TRBV15 | TGTGCCACCAGCAGAGTGGGGGCAGGGTTAACCCAAGAGACCCAGTACTTC | CATSRVGAGLTQETQYF
- | TRBJ1-1 | - | TRBV10-3 | TGTGCCATCAGGGATGGACAGTTGAACACTGAAGCTTTCTTT | CAIRDGQLNTEAFF
- | TRBJ2-7 | - | TRBV5-1 | TGCGCCAGCAGCTCCCAAGGGCGGGACAACTTTCAGTACTTC | CASSSQGRDNFQYF
- | TRBJ2-3 | - | TRBV29-1 | TGCAGCGTTGATCTTACAGATACGCAGTATTTT | CSVDLTDTQYF
TRBD2 | TRBJ2-1 | - | TRBV11-2 | TGTGCCAGCAGCCCGACTAGCGGGAGGGCTACTGAGCAGTTCTTC | CASSPTSGRATEQFF
TRBD1 | TRBJ1-2 | - | TRBV15 | TGTGCCACCCGCCGGGACAGGGGGCGCGACTATGGCTACACCTTC | CATRRDRGRDYGYTF
- | TRBJ1-5 | - | TRBV7-2 | TGTGCCAGCAGCTTAGGTATGGGCTTGGGGCCCCAGCATTTT | CASSLGMGLGPQHF
- | TRBJ2-3 | once | TRBV7-9 | TGTGCCAGCAGCTCCGCAGGGGATACGCAGTATTTT | CASSSAGDTQYF
- | TRBJ1-3 | - | TRBV10-2 | TGCGCCAGCAGTGAACAGGGCCGAAACCGAAACACCATATATTTT | CASSEQGRNRNTIYF
- | TRBJ2-1 | - | TRBV7-6 | TGTGCCAGCAGCTCATTTAGGAGGGACGATAGATGGGGAGGCTCCTACAATGAGCAGTTCTTC | CASSSFRRDDRWGGSYNEQFF
TRBD2 | TRBJ2-7 | - | TRBV15 | TGTGCCACCAGCAGAGGGGGGACTAGCGGCGAGCAGTACTTC | CATSRGGTSGEQYF